This passage covers 31 T cell receptor beta chains from one sample sequenced in a study of Ad26.COV2.S vaccination and SARS-CoV-2 variants. The repertoire was sequenced with immunoSEQ multiplex PCR; TCRdb's copy has only in-frame clones and lacks some. Of some 400,000 clones listed, approximately 89% were seen once; the top ten hold under 2%. Specified treatment: approximately 18 received Ad26.COV2.S at low or high dose, single or two shots; roughly five received placebo; per-sample allocation not given. On day 63 after the first injection, vaccine and placebo recipients gave samples. The sequencing here drew on peripheral blood, taken in a trial of Ad26.COV2.S vaccine versus placebo. The receptors stem from a person aged 18-65 years who received the Ad26.COV2.S COVID-19 vaccine or a placebo.

The CDR3 region has the DNA TGTGCCAGCAGCCAAGAAGAACTAGCGGGTGAGGTCAATGAGCAGTTCTTC. Its protein is CASSQEELAGEVNEQFF. The chain employs TRBV4-2 and TRBJ2-1; TRBD2 matches at 9 bases. From germline, CDR1 is LGHNA and CDR2 YNFKEQ. V dropped 0 bases and J dropped 6; count of bases not matched to a gene: 9. This CDR3 spans 17 amino acids.

The gene calls are TRBV28 and TRBJ1-4; D is possibly TRBD1 (6 bases). Germline-derived CDR1 and CDR2 are MDHEN and SYDVKM. V dropped 7 bases and J dropped 4 bases, with 7 bases sitting between them. This CDR3 region has 12 residues. The CDR3 loop reads CASKGDNEKLFF. The CDR3 DNA is TGTGCCAGCAAGGGGGATAATGAAAAACTGTTTTTT.

This chain uses TRBV19 with TRBJ1-4, with D perhaps matching TRBD1 (5 bases). This CDR3 region has 15 residues. V gave up 1 base and J gave up 5 bases, with 11 bases separating them. The germline CDR1 and CDR2 sequences are LNHDA and SQIVND (reference sequence). The CDR3 region has the DNA TGTGCCAGTAGTATAGCAGGGACTGTCAATGAAAAACTGTTTTTT. It is translated as CASSIAGTVNEKLFF. The variable domain in full, with the rest retrieved from reference TRBV19 and TRBJ1-4, is DGGITQSPKYLFRKEGQNVTLSCEQNLNHDAMYWYRQDPGQGLRLIYYSQIVNDFQKGDIAEGYSVSREKKESFPLTVTSAQKNPTAFYLCASSIAGTVNEKLFFGSGTQLSVL.

The genes are TRBV30 and TRBJ2-1; no clear D gene. The CDR3 totals 14 residues. Germline CDR1 and CDR2: GTSNPN and SVGIG (reference sequence). Trimming took 2 bases from V and 5 from J, leaving 13 bases between them. The CDR3 sequence: CAWSPLAVDNEQFF. The CDR3, as DNA: TGTGCCTGGAGTCCCTTAGCAGTGGACAATGAGCAGTTCTTC.

This sequence joins TRBV11-2 and TRBJ2-7; perhaps TRBD1 as D (6 bases). V lost 5 bases, J lost 1 base, and 12 bases lay in between. The CDR3 contains 14 residues. Germline loops: CDR1 SGHAT, CDR2 FQNNGV. The CDR3 nucleotides read TGTGCCAGCAGCGACCCCAGGGGATCCTACGAGCAGTACTTC. Amino acids: CASSDPRGSYEQYF.

The J gene is TRBJ2-5, the V gene TRBV14; TRBD2 agrees at 7 bases. After removal of 8 bases from V and 6 bases from J, the junction contained 9 bases not matched to a gene. Germline CDR1 reads SGHDN; CDR2 reads FVKESK. The CDR3 runs 13 residues. The CDR3 DNA sequence: TGTGCCAGCTCCCAGGGACTACGAAAGACCCAGTACTTC. This codes for CASSQGLRKTQYF.

V is TRBV7-9 and J is TRBJ1-5; a possible D gene is TRBD1 (6 bases). This CDR3 has 17 amino acids. V was shortened by 3 bases and J by 5 bases, with 20 bases between the two germline ends. CDR1 and CDR2 (germline): SEHNR, FQNEAQ (reference sequence). CDR3 nucleotides: TGTGCCAGCAGCTTGAGGCCAGGGGAGAGTTGGGATCAGCCCCAGCATTTT. Its translation: CASSLRPGESWDQPQHF.

V usage is TRBV7-8 and J usage is TRBJ1-1, with a tentative D call TRBD1 (6 bases). The length of the CDR3 is 13 residues. From germline, CDR1 is SGHVS and CDR2 FQNEAQ. V was cut by 5 bases and J by 6 bases, with 13 bases left in between. The CDR3 DNA is TGTGCCAGCAGCCAAACAGGGAGGGCTGAAGCTTTCTTT. Amino acids: CASSQTGRAEAFF.

J is TRBJ2-1 and V is TRBV28; 10 positions match TRBD2. With 5 bases clipped from V and 4 bases from J, the junction kept 5 bases outside the gene matches. Germline V lookup: CDR1 MDHEN, CDR2 SYDVKM. CDR3 length: 15 amino acids. The CDR3 loop is CASSAKGLAYNEQFF. The CDR3 DNA follows: TGTGCCAGCAGTGCCAAGGGACTAGCGTACAATGAGCAGTTCTTC.

This clone has only one observation. The V and J genes are TRBV10-3 and TRBJ2-7, with D unclear. Germline assignment: CDR1 ENHRY and CDR2 SYGVKD. The CDR3 has 14 amino acids. Trimming removed 3 bases from V and 6 bases from J, with 15 bases in between. Here the CDR3 reads CAISDPNSLSEQYF. CDR3 DNA sequence: TGTGCCATCAGTGATCCGAATTCCCTCTCCGAGCAGTACTTC.

The CDR3 DNA reads as TGTGCCAGCAGCTTAGGGGTGGGGGCCAATAGCAATCAGCCCCAGCATTTT. Protein product: CASSLGVGANSNQPQHF. V gene TRBV7-2 combines with J gene TRBJ1-5; possible D gene TRBD1, 6 bases. Germline V gives CDR1 SGHTA, CDR2 FQGNSA. Trimming removed 1 base at V and 0 bases at J, with 13 bases between. The CDR3 is 17 amino acids.

The chain uses TRBV6-4 and TRBJ1-1, with a tentative D call TRBD1 (6 bases). The V and J ends lost 0 bases and 1 base respectively, with 9 bases between them. Per the germline V gene, CDR1 is MRHNA and CDR2 is SNTAGT. This CDR3 is 15 amino acids long. This CDR3 is CASSDSSRGNTEAFF. The CDR3 nucleotides are TGTGCCAGCAGTGACTCGTCCAGGGGGAACACTGAAGCTTTCTTT.

As regards this clone: Other DNA sequences from this sample encode an identical CDR3 as well. This chain uses TRBV30 with TRBJ2-5, with D tentatively TRBD1 (6 bases). V was cut by 5 bases and J by 5 bases, with 12 bases left in between. Per the germline V gene, CDR1 is GTSNPN and CDR2 is SVGIG (reference sequence). CDR3 size: 12 residues. CDR3 in amino acids: CAWGGQGETQYF. In nucleotides, the CDR3 is TGTGCCTGGGGGGGCCAGGGCGAGACCCAGTACTTC. Looking up the rest from reference TRBV30 and TRBJ2-5 gives the full variable domain: SQTIHQWPATLVQPVGSPLSLECTVEGTSNPNLYWYRQAAGRGLQLLFYSVGIGQISSEVPQNLSASRPQDRQFILSSKKLLLSDSGFYLCAWGGQGETQYFGPGTRLLVL.

The chain employs TRBV27 and TRBJ1-2, with D unclear. The CDR3 consists of 14 residues. Between the trimmed V and J ends, which lost 6 bases and 4 bases, there was a span of 15 bases. From germline, CDR1 is MNHEY and CDR2 SMNVEV (reference sequence). CDR3 sequence: CASSPGRWGYGYTF. CDR3 nucleotides: TGTGCCAGCAGCCCCGGTAGGTGGGGCTATGGCTACACCTTC.

This sequence joins TRBV5-5 and TRBJ2-7, with D tentatively TRBD2 (6 bases). With 6 bases removed from V and 1 base from J, the gap between germline ends came to 14 bases. The germline CDR1 and CDR2 sequences are SGHKS and YYEKEE (reference sequence). The CDR3 is 14 residues long. This CDR3 reads CASIPEGWSYEQYF. CDR3 DNA sequence: TGTGCCAGCATTCCGGAGGGCTGGTCCTACGAGCAGTACTTC.

This clone appeared a single time. The V and J genes are TRBV5-8 and TRBJ2-5; D is unresolved. The V end was cut by 7 bases, the J end by 5 bases, with 12 bases between. From germline, CDR1 is SGHTS and CDR2 YDEGEE. CDR3 length: 12 amino acids. CDR3 nucleotide sequence: TGTGCCAGCGTACTTTCTCGGGAGACCCAGTACTTC. It encodes CASVLSRETQYF.

This chain connects TRBV12-1 to TRBJ2-1; the table names TRBD2, a call not compared with the DNA. TRBV12-1 is labeled a pseudogene. The CDR3 consists of 19 residues. The CDR3 DNA reads as TGTGCCAGCAGCATACGGACTAGCGGGAGAGGGGTTGGCTACAATGAGCAGTTCTTC. As protein: CASSIRTSGRGVGYNEQFF.

The CDR3 spells CASSLGAGGSEQYF. The CDR3 DNA sequence: TGCGCCAGCAGCTTGGGGGCAGGGGGCAGCGAGCAGTACTTC. V usage is TRBV5-1 and J usage is TRBJ2-7; 8 nucleotides agree with TRBD1. This CDR3 spans 14 amino acids. V lost 0 bases and J lost 6; bases outside the gene matches: 5. Germline V CDR1 and CDR2: SGHRS, YFSETQ. The full variable domain, completed using reference TRBV5-1 and TRBJ2-7, is KAGVTQTPRYLIKTRGQQVTLSCSPISGHRSVSWYQQTPGQGLQFLFEYFSETQRNKGNFPGRFSGRQFSNSRSEMNVSTLELGDSALYLCASSLGAGGSEQYFGPGTRLTVT.

This clone is a singleton in its sample. The chain recombines TRBV5-6 with TRBJ2-7; D unclear. This CDR3 has 11 amino acids. Germline V lookup: CDR1 SGHDT, CDR2 YYEEEE. V lost 5 bases and J lost 3, with 6 bases in between. CDR3 region: CASSAYYEQYF. The CDR3 DNA reads TGTGCCAGCAGTGCATACTACGAGCAGTACTTC.

V usage is TRBV6-2 or TRBV6-3 and J usage is TRBJ2-7; D might be TRBD1 or TRBD2, each matching 5 bases. There are 14 residues in the CDR3. Germline-derived CDR1 and CDR2 are MNHEY and SVGEGT. V lost 2 bases, J lost 6 bases, and 14 bases lay in between. The CDR3 region is CASSYPIRDREQYF. As DNA, the CDR3 is TGTGCCAGCAGTTACCCTATCCGGGACCGCGAGCAGTACTTC.

V is TRBV7-2 and J is TRBJ2-1; D could derive from TRBD1 or TRBD2 (5 bases each). Looked up from germline, CDR1 is SGHTA and CDR2 is FQGNSA. The ends were cut back, 2 bases at V and 4 bases at J, with 12 bases in the middle. The CDR3 contains 15 residues. In DNA, the CDR3 is TGTGCCAGCAGCTTATACGGGACGCAATACAATGAGCAGTTCTTC. Protein sequence: CASSLYGTQYNEQFF.

The chain couples TRBV24-1 to TRBJ2-2, with 14 positions matching TRBD2. Germline lookup yields CDR1 KGHDR and CDR2 SFDVKD. This CDR3 is built from 17 residues. With 7 bases clipped from V and 5 bases from J, the junction kept 8 bases outside the gene matches. The chain's CDR3 is CATSLGLAGGYTGELFF. CDR3 DNA sequence: TGTGCCACCAGCCTCGGACTAGCGGGAGGCTATACCGGGGAGCTGTTTTTT.

This clone was picked up one time. This chain uses TRBV5-1 with TRBJ1-6, with 11 bases aligning to TRBD1. This CDR3 is 17 amino acids long. Per germline, CDR1 SGHRS and CDR2 YFSETQ. V dropped 4 bases and J dropped 10; count of bases not matched to a gene: 13. CDR3: CASSPRTGTGGDSPLHF. DNA for the CDR3: TGCGCCAGCAGCCCTCGAACCGGGACAGGGGGGGACTCACCCCTCCACTTT.

The chain combines TRBV7-9 with TRBJ1-1; D remains unclear. CDR1 SEHNR and CDR2 FQNEAQ come from the germline V gene (reference sequence). The CDR3 loop spans 12 amino acids. Between the trimmed V and J ends, which lost 5 bases and 5 bases, there was a span of 9 bases. CDR3 nucleotide sequence: TGTGCCAGCAGCACCCCCGCAACTGAAGCTTTCTTT. It yields the protein CASSTPATEAFF.

V and J are TRBV4-3 and TRBJ2-2, with 13 bases fitting TRBD2. The CDR3 sequence is 21 residues long. Germline V CDR1 and CDR2: LGHNA, YSLEER. Trimming cost V 1 base and J 4 bases; bases outside gene matches: 15. This chain's CDR3 is CASSQAQPGLAGPRATGELFF. The CDR3 region has the DNA TGCGCCAGCAGCCAAGCTCAACCGGGACTAGCGGGGCCACGGGCCACCGGGGAGCTGTTTTTT.

This clone was seen once. V is TRBV13 and J is TRBJ1-1; D unresolved. CDR1 is PRHDT, CDR2 FYEKMQ, per germline (reference sequence). V was pared by 4 bases and J by 4 bases, with 16 bases between. The CDR3 totals 15 residues. Here the CDR3 reads CASSSAREGSTEAFF. The CDR3 nucleotides are TGTGCCAGCAGCTCCGCTCGGGAGGGTAGCACTGAAGCTTTCTTT.

This chain connects TRBV24-1 to TRBJ2-3; 9 nucleotides agree with TRBD2. The CDR3 extends over 15 amino acids. The V gene's germline CDR1 is KGHDR and CDR2 SFDVKD. With V trimmed by 3 bases and J by 3 bases, 3 bases remained unmatched. CDR3 nucleotide sequence: TGTGCCACCAGTGATCGTCTAGCGGGAACAGATACGCAGTATTTT. Translated: CATSDRLAGTDTQYF.

The V call is TRBV7-9, the J call TRBJ2-2, with D possibly matching TRBD1 (6 bases). CDR1 is SEHNR, CDR2 FQNEAQ, per germline (reference sequence). Deletions cut 10 bases from V and 6 bases from J, with 15 bases between. The CDR3 is made up of 13 amino acids. The DNA for the CDR3 is TGTGCCAACTCCAGGGGAATCCCCGGGGAGCTGTTTTTT. Translation gives CANSRGIPGELFF. Full variable domain (outside the CDR3, taken from reference TRBV7-9 and TRBJ2-2): DTGVSQNPRHKITKRGQNVTFRCDPISEHNRLYWYRQTLGQGPEFLTYFQNEAQLEKSRLLSDRFSAERPKGSFSTLEIQRTEQGDSAMYLCANSRGIPGELFFGEGSRLTVL.

The V and J genes are TRBV7-9 and TRBJ2-2, with 7 bases lining up with TRBD1. V trimming: 5 bases; J trimming: 6 bases; junction bases outside the gene matches: 12. The CDR3 runs to 16 residues. Germline values: CDR1 SEHNR, CDR2 FQNEAQ (reference sequence). The chain's CDR3 is CASSPGPTGVAGELFF. The CDR3 DNA reads as TGTGCCAGCAGCCCAGGGCCAACAGGGGTCGCCGGGGAGCTGTTTTTT.

J is TRBJ1-1 and V is TRBV6-5, with 12 nucleotides matching TRBD1. This CDR3 spans 14 amino acids. V lost 6 bases and J lost 7; bases outside the gene matches: 6. Germline lookup yields CDR1 MNHEY and CDR2 SVGAGI. For the CDR3, the DNA is TGTGCCAGCAGATGGGACAGGGGGCGGGTTGAAGCTTTCTTT. This sequence encodes CASRWDRGRVEAFF.

The gene calls are TRBV5-1 and TRBJ2-5; D not resolved. V lost 3 bases and J lost 2, with 14 bases in between. The CDR3 spans 15 residues. Germline V lookup: CDR1 SGHRS, CDR2 YFSETQ. CDR3 DNA: TGCGCCAGCAGCTGGACCGAGATACCACAAGAGACCCAGTACTTC. It translates to CASSWTEIPQETQYF. The full variable domain, in which reference TRBV5-1 and TRBJ2-5 provide the parts outside the CDR3, is KAGVTQTPRYLIKTRGQQVTLSCSPISGHRSVSWYQQTPGQGLQFLFEYFSETQRNKGNFPGRFSGRQFSNSRSEMNVSTLELGDSALYLCASSWTEIPQETQYFGPGTRLLVL.